This T cell receptor (beta chain) appears in the sequencing data of a study of shared clonotypes between healthy human individuals. Findings and limits, study-wide: Compared with memory subsets, naive subsets generally had larger estimated richness. When naive CD4 clonotypes were compared across several donors, 4% to 6.5% were shared.

Germline V gene data show CDR1 as SGHAT and CDR2 as FQNNGV. This CDR3 contains 14 residues. With 11 bases removed from V and 4 bases from J, the gap between germline ends came to 19 bases. Only CD45RO-negative cells positively selected for CCR7 counted as naive CD8 cells, so terminally differentiated effector memory CD45RA+ cells were excluded. Note on this clone: Its antigen is unidentified.

Libraries were prepared by immunoSEQ multiplex PCR; TCRdb keeps only in-frame clonotypes and omits some of them. The profile covers over 2,000,000 clones, with 90% to 95% appearing a single time and around 1.7% taken by the ten largest. Sequences were obtained from naive CD8+ T cells from PBMCs. The rearrangement links TRBV11-2 to TRBJ2-3; D is possibly TRBD2 (6 bases). The TCR was taken from a man between 18 and 35 years old in good health. Some clones in this sample may be carry-over from other donors' samples. CDR3 loop: CASRPAGRADTQYF. CDR3 bases: TGTGCCTCCCGCCCGGCGGGGAGAGCAGATACGCAGTATTTT.